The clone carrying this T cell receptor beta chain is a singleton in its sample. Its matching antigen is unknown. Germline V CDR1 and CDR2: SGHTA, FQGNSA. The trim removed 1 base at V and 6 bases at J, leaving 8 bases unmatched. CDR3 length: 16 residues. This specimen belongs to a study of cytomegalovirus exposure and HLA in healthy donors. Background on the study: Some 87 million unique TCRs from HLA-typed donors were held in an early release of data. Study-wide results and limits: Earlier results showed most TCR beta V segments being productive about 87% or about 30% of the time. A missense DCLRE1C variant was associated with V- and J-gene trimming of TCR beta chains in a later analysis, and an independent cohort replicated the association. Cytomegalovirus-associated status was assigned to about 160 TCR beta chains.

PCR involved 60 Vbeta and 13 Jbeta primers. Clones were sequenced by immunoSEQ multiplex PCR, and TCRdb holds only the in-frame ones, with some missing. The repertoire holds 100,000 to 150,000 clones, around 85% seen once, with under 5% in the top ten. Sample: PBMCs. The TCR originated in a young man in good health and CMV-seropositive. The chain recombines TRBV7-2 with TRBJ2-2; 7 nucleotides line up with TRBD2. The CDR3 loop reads CASSLGGGRGPGELFF. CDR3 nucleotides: TGTGCCAGCAGCTTAGGGGGCGGGAGAGGCCCCGGGGAGCTGTTTTTT.